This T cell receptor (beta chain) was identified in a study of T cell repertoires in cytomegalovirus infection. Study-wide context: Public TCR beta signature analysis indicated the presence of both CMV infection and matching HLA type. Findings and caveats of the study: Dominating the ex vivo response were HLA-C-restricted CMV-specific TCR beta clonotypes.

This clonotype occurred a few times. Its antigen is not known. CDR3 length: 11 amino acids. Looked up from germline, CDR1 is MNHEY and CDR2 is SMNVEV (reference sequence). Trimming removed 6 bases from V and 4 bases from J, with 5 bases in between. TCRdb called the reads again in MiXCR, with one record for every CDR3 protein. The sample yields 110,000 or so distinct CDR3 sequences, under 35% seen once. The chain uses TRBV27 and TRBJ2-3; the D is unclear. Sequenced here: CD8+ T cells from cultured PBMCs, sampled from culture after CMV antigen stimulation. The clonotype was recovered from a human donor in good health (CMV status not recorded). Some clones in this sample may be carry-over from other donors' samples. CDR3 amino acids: CASSMADTQYF. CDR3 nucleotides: TGTGCCAGCAGCATGGCAGATACGCAGTATTTT.